The 13 T cell receptor beta chains in this list originate from one sample, sequenced in a study of blood T cell repertoires in COVID-19. Measured with immunoSEQ multiplex PCR; TCRdb has only the in-frame clones, and not every one. Of some 72,000 clones detected, around 89% appear once; the ten largest clones hold around 0.6%. Sequenced input: peripheral blood. These receptors came from a man between 60 and 70 years old with acute or convalescent COVID-19.

V and J are TRBV5-1 and TRBJ2-3, with TRBD2 matching over 14 bases. V shed 4 bases and J 2 bases; nucleotides not matched to a gene: 3. Germline V gives CDR1 SGHRS, CDR2 YFSETQ. CDR3 length: 16 residues. The CDR3 loop reads CASSRTSGGPTDTQYF. DNA of the CDR3: TGCGCCAGCAGCAGGACTAGCGGGGGGCCCACAGATACGCAGTATTTT.

This chain connects TRBV3-1 (or the pseudogene TRBV3-2) to TRBJ2-5; 8 nucleotides line up with TRBD1. The CDR3 sequence is 16 residues long. Germline V gene lookup returns CDR1 LGHDT and CDR2 YNNKEL (reference sequence). Trimming took 0 bases from V and 2 from J; bases not matched to a gene: 5. The CDR3 spells CASSQDLGQEQETQYF. CDR3 coding DNA: TGTGCCAGCAGCCAAGATCTGGGACAGGAGCAAGAGACCCAGTACTTC.

The V and J genes are TRBV7-7 and TRBJ2-3; TRBD2 agrees at 13 bases. The CDR3 length is 16 residues. Germline V gene lookup returns CDR1 SSHAT and CDR2 FNYEAQ (reference sequence). After removal of 5 bases from V and 2 bases from J, the junction contained 4 bases not matched to a gene. The chain's CDR3 is CASSAGLAGATDTQYF. The CDR3 bases are TGTGCCAGCAGCGCCGGACTAGCGGGGGCCACAGATACGCAGTATTTT.

The chain uses TRBV14 and TRBJ2-5; 9 nucleotides match TRBD1. V lost 3 bases to trimming and J lost 1 base; unmatched junction nucleotides: 3. The CDR3 is made up of 15 amino acids. The germline V gene encodes CDR1 SGHDN and CDR2 FVKESK. CDR3 residues: CASSHDRGVQETQYF. The CDR3 nucleotides read TGTGCCAGCAGCCATGACAGGGGGGTCCAAGAGACCCAGTACTTC.

This sequence joins TRBV9 and TRBJ1-3; weak D call: TRBD1 (5 bases). The germline gives CDR1 SGDLS, CDR2 YYNGEE. V gave up 5 bases and J gave up 0 bases, with 18 bases separating them. The CDR3 covers 17 residues. The CDR3 protein is CASSGAVTLSSGNTIYF. The CDR3 region has the DNA TGTGCCAGCAGTGGGGCCGTCACCCTTAGCTCTGGAAACACCATATATTTT.

The rearrangement uses TRBV6-5 and TRBJ2-7; D call uncertain. Germline assignment: CDR1 MNHEY and CDR2 SVGAGI. CDR3 length: 16 amino acids. V was cut by 0 bases and J by 3 bases, with 15 bases left in between. CDR3 coding DNA: TGTGCCAGCAGTTACTCAGGCAGGTTGATGAGCTACGAGCAGTACTTC. This sequence encodes CASSYSGRLMSYEQYF.

This chain joins TRBV30 and TRBJ1-1; a weak D match, TRBD1 (6 bases). Between the trimmed V and J ends, which lost 2 bases and 0 bases, there was a span of 10 bases. Germline loops: CDR1 GTSNPN, CDR2 SVGIG (reference sequence). The CDR3 is 14 residues long. The CDR3 is CAWSLGHMNTEAFF. CDR3 DNA: TGTGCCTGGAGTTTGGGACACATGAACACTGAAGCTTTCTTT.

This clone was detected only a few times. V and J are TRBV7-9 and TRBJ2-7, with D possibly TRBD1 on 6 matching bases. V was clipped by 5 bases and J by 5 bases, with 19 bases between them. Looked up from germline, CDR1 is SEHNR and CDR2 is FQNEAQ (reference sequence). This CDR3 is 15 amino acids long. CDR3 DNA: TGTGCCAGCAGCCCGGGCCCTTGGGGGCGAGACGAGCAGTACTTC. This translates into CASSPGPWGRDEQYF. The full variable domain, its missing parts supplied by reference TRBV7-9 and TRBJ2-7, is DTGVSQNPRHKITKRGQNVTFRCDPISEHNRLYWYRQTLGQGPEFLTYFQNEAQLEKSRLLSDRFSAERPKGSFSTLEIQRTEQGDSAMYLCASSPGPWGRDEQYFGPGTRLTVT.

V and J are TRBV11-2 and TRBJ1-6; D is possibly TRBD1 (5 bases). Looked up from germline, CDR1 is SGHAT and CDR2 is FQNNGV. The CDR3 loop spans 15 amino acids. The germline V and J ends were trimmed by 5 bases and 7 bases, with 15 bases remaining between them. As DNA, the CDR3 is TGTGCCAGCAGCCGAGACAGCCTCGCCAATTCACCCCTCCACTTT. Its translation: CASSRDSLANSPLHF.

The CDR3 nucleotides are TGTGCCAGCAGCTCAGATACTAGCGGGAGAGCCGGGGAGCTGTTTTTT. Translation: CASSSDTSGRAGELFF. The chain recombines TRBV5-4 with TRBJ2-2; the match to TRBD2 covers 11 bases. The ends lost 3 bases at V and 6 bases at J; junction bases unmatched: 7. The CDR3 covers 16 residues. Germline V gene data show CDR1 as SGHNT and CDR2 as YYREEE (reference sequence).

The rearrangement links TRBV5-1 to TRBJ2-3, with 11 bases aligning to TRBD2. The junction had 3 bases not matched to a gene; V was cut back by 0 bases and J by 6 bases. Per the germline V gene, CDR1 is SGHRS and CDR2 is YFSETQ. The CDR3 is 15 amino acids. CDR3 in amino acids: CASSLELAGDDTQYF. Written as DNA, the CDR3 is TGCGCCAGCAGCTTGGAACTAGCGGGAGACGATACGCAGTATTTT.

The chain links TRBV14 to TRBJ1-6; the D gene is possibly TRBD1 (6 bases). Between the trimmed V and J ends, which lost 0 bases and 7 bases, there was a span of 10 bases. This CDR3 comprises 15 residues. Germline lookup yields CDR1 SGHDN and CDR2 FVKESK. The chain's CDR3 is CASSQEGGRNSPLHF. In DNA, the CDR3 is TGTGCCAGCAGCCAAGAGGGGGGGCGGAATTCACCCCTCCACTTT.

The chain links TRBV10-2 to TRBJ1-5, with D perhaps TRBD1 (5 bases). The CDR3 consists of 15 residues. Deletions cut 0 bases from V and 7 bases from J, with 13 bases between. Germline V gene data show CDR1 as WSHSY and CDR2 as SAAADI. The CDR3 spells CASSESAGPNQPQHF. The CDR3 DNA follows: TGCGCCAGCAGTGAGTCGGCAGGGCCCAACCAGCCCCAGCATTTT.